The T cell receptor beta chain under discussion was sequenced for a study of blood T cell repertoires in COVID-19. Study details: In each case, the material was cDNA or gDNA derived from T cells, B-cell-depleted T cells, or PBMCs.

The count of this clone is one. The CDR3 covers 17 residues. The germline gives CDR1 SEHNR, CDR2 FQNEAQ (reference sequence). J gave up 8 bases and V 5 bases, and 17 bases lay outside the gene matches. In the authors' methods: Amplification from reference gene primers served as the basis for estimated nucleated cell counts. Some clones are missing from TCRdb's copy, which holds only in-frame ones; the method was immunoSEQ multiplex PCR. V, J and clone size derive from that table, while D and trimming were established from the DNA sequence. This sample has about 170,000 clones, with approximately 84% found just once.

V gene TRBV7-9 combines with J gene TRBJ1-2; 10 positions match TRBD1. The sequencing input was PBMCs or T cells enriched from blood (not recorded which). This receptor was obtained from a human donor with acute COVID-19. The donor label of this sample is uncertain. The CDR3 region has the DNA TGTGCCAGCAGCGCCCCTTACCGGGACAGGGGAATAGAGGGCTACACCTTC. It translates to CASSAPYRDRGIEGYTF.